These T cell receptor beta chains were read from a single sample in a study of T cells in Graves' hyperthyroidism and ophthalmopathy. TCRdb re-derived calls from the multiplex PCR reads in MiXCR, one entry per CDR3 protein. The table records about 560,000 distinct CDR3 sequences, over 15% of them present only once. Material for sequencing was blood. These receptors all come from a woman in her late teens or twenties with Graves' hyperthyroidism. The CDR3 runs from the conserved cysteine through the conserved F or W. The D gene is left open where the match is weak. The size of a clone is reported for some rows only, either as once, few or many, or as a class for expanded clones.

>NA|TRBD1|TRBV27|TRBJ2-5
CASSYTGGGETQYF
TGTGCCAGCAGTTATACAGGGGGCGGAGAGACCCAGTACTTC
>few|TRBD1|TRBV4-2|TRBJ1-2
CASSQEAGGVGYTF
TGTGCCAGCAGCCAAGAGGCAGGGGGCGTGGGCTACACCTTC
>few|NA|TRBV29-1|TRBJ1-1
CSAGRGGTEAFF
TGCAGCGCCGGTCGGGGGGGGACTGAAGCTTTCTTT
>few|NA|TRBV19|TRBJ1-2
CASSVAWDGLQRGYTF
TGTGCCAGTAGTGTTGCATGGGACGGCTTACAGAGAGGCTACACCTTC
>many|NA|TRBV12-3/TRBV12-4|TRBJ2-1
CASSPGPPSEQFF
TGTGCCAGCAGCCCGGGACCCCCCAGTGAGCAGTTCTTC
>NA|NA|TRBV12-3/TRBV12-4|TRBJ2-5
CASSHTAETQYF
TGTGCCAGCAGTCACACGGCGGAGACCCAGTACTTC
>few|NA|TRBV27|TRBJ1-2
CASSRWGHTNYGYTF
TGTGCCAGCAGCCGTTGGGGACATACTAACTATGGCTACACCTTC
>many|NA|TRBV11-2|TRBJ1-4
CASSLGMAVNEKLFF
TGTGCCAGCAGCTTAGGAATGGCCGTGAATGAAAAACTGTTTTTT
>once|TRBD2|TRBV7-2|TRBJ2-1
CASSFLFGRPDNEQFF
TGTGCCAGCAGCTTCTTATTCGGGAGGCCGGACAATGAGCAGTTCTTC
>NA|NA|TRBV6-9|TRBJ2-6
CASSYFQAGANALTF
TGTGCCAGCAGTTACTTCCAGGCTGGGGCCAACGCCCTGACTTTC
>NA|NA|TRBV19|TRBJ1-1
CASRSVGAGEHTEAFF
TGTGCCAGTAGGTCGGTGGGGGCAGGGGAACACACTGAAGCTTTCTTT
>many|TRBD2|TRBV6-2/TRBV6-3|TRBJ2-1
CASSYRGGRTYNEQFF
TGTGCCAGCAGTTATCGTGGCGGGAGAACCTACAATGAGCAGTTCTTC
>many|TRBD2|TRBV29-1|TRBJ2-1
CSPPGLDGNEQFF
TGCAGCCCCCCGGGACTAGACGGCAATGAGCAGTTCTTC
>few|TRBD2|TRBV7-2|TRBJ2-5
CASSPRTSGGVETQYF
TGTGCCAGCAGCCCCCGGACTAGCGGGGGCGTGGAGACCCAGTACTTC
>many|TRBD1|TRBV5-8|TRBJ1-3
CASSLAGTGGNTIYF
TGTGCCAGCAGCTTGGCCGGGACAGGGGGAAACACCATATATTTT
>many|NA|TRBV7-3|TRBJ2-5
CASSVLGGETQYF
TGTGCCAGCAGCGTCCTAGGGGGGGAGACCCAGTACTTC
>many|NA|TRBV11-2|TRBJ2-3
CASSFGPPDTQYF
TGTGCCAGCAGCTTCGGGCCCCCAGATACGCAGTATTTT
>few|NA|TRBV9|TRBJ1-1
CASSVEPRAGTEAFF
TGTGCCAGCAGCGTGGAACCCAGGGCGGGCACTGAAGCTTTCTTT
>many|TRBD2|TRBV7-2|TRBJ2-3
CASSDRLAGTDTQYF
TGTGCCAGCAGCGACCGACTAGCGGGAACAGATACGCAGTATTTT
>NA|TRBD2|TRBV13|TRBJ2-2
CASSSQLRVLAVKDTGELFF
TGTGCCAGCAGCTCCCAACTGAGAGTACTAGCGGTGAAAGACACCGGGGAGCTGTTTTTT
>many|NA|TRBV20-1|TRBJ2-5
CSAHRTDQETQYF
TGCAGTGCCCACCGGACAGACCAAGAGACCCAGTACTTC
>few|TRBD1|TRBV5-1|TRBJ1-1
CASSLVGTGFTEAFF
TGCGCCAGCAGCTTGGTCGGGACAGGGTTCACTGAAGCTTTCTTT
>many|TRBD2|TRBV13|TRBJ2-5
CASSPWTRQETQYF
TGTGCCAGCAGCCCTTGGACTAGACAAGAGACCCAGTACTTC
>few|TRBD2|TRBV20-1|TRBJ2-1
CSARDPLAGTSYNEQFF
TGCAGTGCTAGAGACCCCCTAGCGGGCACCTCCTACAATGAGCAGTTCTTC
>many|NA|TRBV7-2|TRBJ2-7
CASSLAWGPYEQYF
TGTGCCAGCAGCTTAGCTTGGGGCCCGTACGAGCAGTACTTC
>few|NA|TRBV20-1|TRBJ1-5
CSTNRGVRNQPQHF
TGCAGTACCAATCGGGGGGTCCGCAATCAGCCCCAGCATTTT
>many|NA|TRBV2|TRBJ2-3
CAGQRGRTDTQYF
TGTGCCGGTCAACGGGGACGCACAGATACGCAGTATTTT
>many|NA|TRBV11-2|TRBJ2-7
CASSLVLGAGHEQYF
TGTGCCAGCAGCTTAGTTTTGGGGGCTGGTCACGAGCAGTACTTC
>many|NA|TRBV7-8|TRBJ2-3
CASSLEGWADTQYF
TGTGCCAGCAGCTTAGAAGGATGGGCAGATACGCAGTATTTT
>few|TRBD1|TRBV10-3|TRBJ1-2
CAIQQGNYGYTF
TGTGCCATCCAACAGGGGAACTATGGCTACACCTTC
>NA|NA|TRBV30|TRBJ2-2
CAWSGSYTGELFF
TGTGCCTGGAGCGGGAGCTACACCGGGGAGCTGTTTTTT
>NA|TRBD2|TRBV5-6|TRBJ2-7
CASRLRGGPYEQYF
TGTGCCAGCAGGCTCCGGGGAGGGCCTTACGAGCAGTACTTC
>few|TRBD1|TRBV4-2|TRBJ2-7
CASSQDPQTGVAYEQYF
TGTGCCAGCAGCCAAGATCCCCAGACAGGGGTCGCCTACGAGCAGTACTTC
>many|NA|TRBV2|TRBJ2-3
CASSPDRSSHGTQYF
TGTGCCAGCAGCCCTGACAGGTCCTCCCATGGTACGCAGTATTTT
>NA|TRBD2|TRBV5-4|TRBJ2-3
CASSLELAGGTSGTDTQYF
TGTGCCAGCAGCTTGGAACTAGCGGGAGGAACGTCGGGCACAGATACGCAGTATTTT
>few|TRBD1|TRBV7-9|TRBJ2-1
CASSWDRGRNEQFF
TGTGCCAGCAGCTGGGACAGGGGAAGGAATGAGCAGTTCTTC
>NA|NA|TRBV2|TRBJ2-5
CASRVLETQYF
TGTGCCAGCAGAGTCCTAGAGACCCAGTACTTC
>few|NA|TRBV12-3/TRBV12-4|TRBJ2-7
CASSPLAPYEQYF
TGTGCCAGCAGCCCGCTGGCGCCCTACGAGCAGTACTTC
>many|NA|TRBV7-8|TRBJ2-6
CASGLVVGANVLTF
TGTGCCAGCGGCCTTGTAGTGGGGGCCAACGTCCTGACTTTC
>many|NA|TRBV6-2/TRBV6-3|TRBJ1-1
CASSYDGNGEAFF
TGTGCCAGCAGTTACGACGGGAACGGTGAAGCTTTCTTT
>few|TRBD1|TRBV7-9|TRBJ2-4
CASSPNRQGDEAKNIQYF
TGTGCCAGCAGCCCGAATCGACAGGGGGATGAGGCCAAAAACATTCAGTACTTC
>many|NA|TRBV7-9|TRBJ2-5
CASSLAGAKTQYF
TGTGCCAGCAGCTTGGCAGGGGCGAAGACCCAGTACTTC
>many|NA|TRBV24-1|TRBJ2-3
CATSFQREDTQYF
TGTGCCACCAGTTTTCAACGGGAAGATACGCAGTATTTT
>NA|NA|TRBV6-1|TRBJ2-2
CASSPDSGGELFF
TGTGCCAGCAGCCCCGACAGTGGCGGGGAGCTGTTTTTT
>many|NA|TRBV7-9|TRBJ1-1
CASSPRPVNTEAFF
TGTGCCAGCAGTCCTAGACCAGTCAACACTGAAGCTTTCTTT